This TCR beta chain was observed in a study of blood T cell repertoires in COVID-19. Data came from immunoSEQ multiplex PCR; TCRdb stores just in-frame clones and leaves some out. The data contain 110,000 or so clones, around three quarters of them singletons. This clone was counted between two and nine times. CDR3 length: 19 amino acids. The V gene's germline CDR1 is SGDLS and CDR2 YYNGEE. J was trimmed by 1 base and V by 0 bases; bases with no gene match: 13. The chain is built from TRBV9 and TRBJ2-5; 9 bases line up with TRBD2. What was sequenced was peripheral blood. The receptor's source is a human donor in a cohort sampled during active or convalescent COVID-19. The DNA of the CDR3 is TGTGCCAGCAGCGTAGGCGTGTCGAGGGGACTAGCCACCCAAGAGACCCAGTACTTC. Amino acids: CASSVGVSRGLATQETQYF.